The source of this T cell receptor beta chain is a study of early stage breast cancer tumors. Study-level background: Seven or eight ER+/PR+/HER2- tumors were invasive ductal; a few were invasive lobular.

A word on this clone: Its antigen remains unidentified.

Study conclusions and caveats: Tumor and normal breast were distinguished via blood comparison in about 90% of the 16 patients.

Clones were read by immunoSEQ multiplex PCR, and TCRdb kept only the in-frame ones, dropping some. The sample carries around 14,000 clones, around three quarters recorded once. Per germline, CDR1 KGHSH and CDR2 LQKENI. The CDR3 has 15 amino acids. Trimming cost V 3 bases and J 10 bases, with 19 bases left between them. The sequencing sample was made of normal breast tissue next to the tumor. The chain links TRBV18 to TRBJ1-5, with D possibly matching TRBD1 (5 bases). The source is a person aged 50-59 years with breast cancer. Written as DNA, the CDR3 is TGTGCCAGCTCACCGGACGGGGGAACGCGGGTTCCCCAGCATTTT. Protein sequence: CASSPDGGTRVPQHF. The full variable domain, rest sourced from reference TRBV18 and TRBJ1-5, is NAGVMQNPRHLVRRRGQEARLRCSPMKGHSHVYWYRQLPEEGLKFMVYLQKENIIDESGMPKERFSAEFPKEGPSILRIQQVVRGDSAAYFCASSPDGGTRVPQHFGDGTRLSIL.